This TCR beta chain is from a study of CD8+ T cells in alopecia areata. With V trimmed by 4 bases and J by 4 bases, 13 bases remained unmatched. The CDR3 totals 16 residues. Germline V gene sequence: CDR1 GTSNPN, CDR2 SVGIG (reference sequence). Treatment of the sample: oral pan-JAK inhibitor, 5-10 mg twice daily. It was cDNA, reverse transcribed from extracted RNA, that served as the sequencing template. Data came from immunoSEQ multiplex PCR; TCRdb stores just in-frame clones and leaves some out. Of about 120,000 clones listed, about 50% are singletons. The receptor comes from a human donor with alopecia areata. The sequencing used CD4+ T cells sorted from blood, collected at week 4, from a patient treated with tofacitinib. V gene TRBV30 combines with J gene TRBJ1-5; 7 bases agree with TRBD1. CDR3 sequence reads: CAWTPRDRVGNQPQHF. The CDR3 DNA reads TGTGCCTGGACCCCCCGCGACAGGGTCGGGAATCAGCCCCAGCATTTT. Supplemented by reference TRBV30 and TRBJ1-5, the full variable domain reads SQTIHQWPATLVQPVGSPLSLECTVEGTSNPNLYWYRQAAGRGLQLLFYSVGIGQISSEVPQNLSASRPQDRQFILSSKKLLLSDSGFYLCAWTPRDRVGNQPQHFGDGTRLSIL.